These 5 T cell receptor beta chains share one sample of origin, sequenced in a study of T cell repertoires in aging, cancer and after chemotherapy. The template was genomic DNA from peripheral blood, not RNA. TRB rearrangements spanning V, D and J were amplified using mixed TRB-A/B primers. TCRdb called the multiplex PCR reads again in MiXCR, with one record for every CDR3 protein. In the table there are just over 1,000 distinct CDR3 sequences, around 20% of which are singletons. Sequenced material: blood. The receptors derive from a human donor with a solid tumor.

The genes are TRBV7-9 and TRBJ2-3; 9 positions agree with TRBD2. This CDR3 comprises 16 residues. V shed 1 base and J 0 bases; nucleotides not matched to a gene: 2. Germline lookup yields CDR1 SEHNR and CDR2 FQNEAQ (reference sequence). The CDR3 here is CASSLGLADSTDTQYF. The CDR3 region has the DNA TGTGCCAGCAGCTTAGGACTAGCGGATAGCACAGATACGCAGTATTTT. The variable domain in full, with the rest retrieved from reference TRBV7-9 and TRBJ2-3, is DTGVSQNPRHKITKRGQNVTFRCDPISEHNRLYWYRQTLGQGPEFLTYFQNEAQLEKSRLLSDRFSAERPKGSFSTLEIQRTEQGDSAMYLCASSLGLADSTDTQYFGPGTRLTVL.

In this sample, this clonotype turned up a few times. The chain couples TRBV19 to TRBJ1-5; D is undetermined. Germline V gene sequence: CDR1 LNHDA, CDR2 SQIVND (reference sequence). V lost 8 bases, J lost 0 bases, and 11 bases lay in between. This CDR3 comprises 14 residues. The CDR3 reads CASGPPGSNQPQHF. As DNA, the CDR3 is TGTGCCAGTGGACCCCCGGGTAGCAATCAGCCCCAGCATTTT.

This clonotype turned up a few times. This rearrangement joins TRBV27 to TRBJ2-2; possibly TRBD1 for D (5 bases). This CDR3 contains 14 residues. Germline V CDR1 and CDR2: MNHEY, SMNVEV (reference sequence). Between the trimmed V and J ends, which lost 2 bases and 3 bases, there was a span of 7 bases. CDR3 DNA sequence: TGTGCCAGCAGTTTAAGGGGCGACACCGGGGAGCTGTTTTTT. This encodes CASSLRGDTGELFF.

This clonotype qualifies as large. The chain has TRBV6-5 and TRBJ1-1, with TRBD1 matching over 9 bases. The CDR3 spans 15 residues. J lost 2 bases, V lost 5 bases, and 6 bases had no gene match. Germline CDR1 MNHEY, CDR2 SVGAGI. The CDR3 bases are TGTGCCAGCAGTCAACAGGGACAGGGCAACACTGAAGCTTTCTTT. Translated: CASSQQGQGNTEAFF.

CDR3 in DNA: TGTGCCAGCAGTACCGTTTACCCCGGACAGGGGACTGCAACTAATGAAAAACTGTTTTTT. Translated: CASSTVYPGQGTATNEKLFF. This chain uses TRBV6-6 with TRBJ1-4; TRBD1 aligns across 9 bases. Germline CDR1 reads MNHNY; CDR2 reads SVGAGI (reference sequence). The V and J ends lost 5 bases and 0 bases, in that order; junction bases with no gene match: 16. The CDR3 extends over 20 amino acids.